These 7 T cell receptor beta chains originate from one sample sequenced in a study of T cells expressing NK-cell markers (dated by TCRdb to 2019 to 2021). The receptor library was made with 5' RACE. The instrument given in TCRdb is Illumina HiSeq 2000. The reads underwent TCRdb reprocessing, giving one record for each CDR3 protein sequence and no DNA. The data table for this sample lists fewer than 200,000 distinct CDR3 sequences. The biggest ten clones account for about a fifth of the sample. Material for sequencing was blood T cells: a sorted CD56 or NKG2C T cell subset, CD4+ or CD8+ T cells, or bulk PBMC T cells (not recorded which). These receptors all come from a woman aged 18-70 years in good health.

V gene TRBV20-1 combines with J gene TRBJ1-2. CDR1 and CDR2 (germline): DFQATT, SNEGSKA (reference sequence). The CDR3 length is 14 residues. The CDR3 spells CSARDPTVPYGYTF.

The V and J genes are TRBV12-3 or TRBV12-4 and TRBJ2-2; TCRdb's D gene call, TRBD1, goes unchecked for lack of DNA. The CDR3 is made up of 14 amino acids. CDR3 region: CASSSHGGSGELFF.

The CDR3 region is CSARVSSGGAYEQYF. The chain links TRBV20-1 to TRBJ2-7; TCRdb lists TRBD1, though no DNA is available to test this call. The V gene's germline CDR1 is DFQATT and CDR2 SNEGSKA (reference sequence). This CDR3 region has 15 residues.

The genes are TRBV20-1 and TRBJ1-6; the D gene TCRdb calls, TRBD1, cannot be checked with no DNA. Germline V lookup: CDR1 DFQATT, CDR2 SNEGSKA (reference sequence). The CDR3 is made up of 17 amino acids. CDR3 amino acids: CSAPIPGASSYNSPLHF.

This rearrangement joins TRBV25-1 to TRBJ2-7; TCRdb's assignment of TRBD2 cannot be checked, as there is no DNA. Germline V gene data show CDR1 as MGHDK and CDR2 as SYGVNS. This CDR3 is 16 amino acids long. CDR3 sequence: CASSVVYRGNVYEQYF.

The CDR3: CASSLTPATGELFF. This chain uses TRBV7-3 with TRBJ2-2; TCRdb indicates TRBD1, and absent DNA this call remains unverified. Germline V CDR1 and CDR2: SGHTA, FQGTGA. The CDR3 has 14 residues.

V gene TRBV20-1 combines with J gene TRBJ2-3; TCRdb reports TRBD2, a call that lacks DNA to check it against. The germline gives CDR1 DFQATT, CDR2 SNEGSKA (reference sequence). There are 14 residues in the CDR3. The CDR3: CSAIVRGVTDTQYF.